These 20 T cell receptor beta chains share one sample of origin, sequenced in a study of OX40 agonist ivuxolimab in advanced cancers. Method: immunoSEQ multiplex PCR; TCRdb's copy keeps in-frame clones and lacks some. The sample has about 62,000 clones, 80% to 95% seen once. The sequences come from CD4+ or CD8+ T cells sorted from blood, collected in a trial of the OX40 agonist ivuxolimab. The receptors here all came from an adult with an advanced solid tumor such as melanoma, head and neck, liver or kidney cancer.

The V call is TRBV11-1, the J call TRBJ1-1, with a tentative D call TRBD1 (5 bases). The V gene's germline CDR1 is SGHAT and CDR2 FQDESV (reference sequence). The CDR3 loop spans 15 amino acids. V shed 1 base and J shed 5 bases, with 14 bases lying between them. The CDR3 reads CASSLGGVGWTEAFF. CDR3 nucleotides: TGTGCCAGCAGCTTAGGGGGGGTAGGATGGACTGAAGCTTTCTTT.

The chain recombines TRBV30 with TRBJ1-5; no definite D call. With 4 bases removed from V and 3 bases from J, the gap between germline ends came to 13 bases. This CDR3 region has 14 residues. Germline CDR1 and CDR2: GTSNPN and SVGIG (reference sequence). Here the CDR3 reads CAWTEGPLNQPQHF. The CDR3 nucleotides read TGTGCCTGGACCGAAGGACCGCTCAATCAGCCCCAGCATTTT.

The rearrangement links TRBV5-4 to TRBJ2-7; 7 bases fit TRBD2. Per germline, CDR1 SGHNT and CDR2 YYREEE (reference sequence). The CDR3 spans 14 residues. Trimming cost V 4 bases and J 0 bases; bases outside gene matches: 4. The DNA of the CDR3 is TGTGCCAGCAGCCGGCGGGGGAGCTCCTACGAGCAGTACTTC. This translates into CASSRRGSSYEQYF.

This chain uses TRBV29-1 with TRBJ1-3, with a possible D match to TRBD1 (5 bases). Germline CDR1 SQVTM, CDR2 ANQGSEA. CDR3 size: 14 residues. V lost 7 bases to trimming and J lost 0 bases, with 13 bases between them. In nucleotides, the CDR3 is TGCAGCGCCGAGATCGGGGCCTCTGGAAACACCATATATTTT. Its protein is CSAEIGASGNTIYF.

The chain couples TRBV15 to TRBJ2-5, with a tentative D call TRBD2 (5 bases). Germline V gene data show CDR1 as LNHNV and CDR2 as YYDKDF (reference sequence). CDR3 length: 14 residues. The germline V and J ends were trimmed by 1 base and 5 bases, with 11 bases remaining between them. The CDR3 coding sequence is TGTGCCACCAGCAGAGTCCCCGGCGGGGAGACCCAGTACTTC. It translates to CATSRVPGGETQYF. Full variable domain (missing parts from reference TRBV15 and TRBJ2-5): DAMVIQNPRYQVTQFGKPVTLSCSQTLNHNVMYWYQQKSSQAPKLLFHYYDKDFNNEADTPDNFQSRRPNTSFCFLDIRSPGLGDTAMYLCATSRVPGGETQYFGPGTRLLVL.

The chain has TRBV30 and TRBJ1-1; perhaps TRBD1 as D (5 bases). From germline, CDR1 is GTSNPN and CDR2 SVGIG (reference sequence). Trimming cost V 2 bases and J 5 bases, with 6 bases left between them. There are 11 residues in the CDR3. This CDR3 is CAWSKGTEAFF. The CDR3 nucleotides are TGTGCCTGGAGTAAGGGGACTGAAGCTTTCTTT.

In DNA, the CDR3 is TGTGCCAGCAGCTTTAGTAGGGTTCCACAGGGGACCTACGAGCAGTACTTC. It yields the protein CASSFSRVPQGTYEQYF. V and J are TRBV7-9 and TRBJ2-7; TRBD1 aligns across 7 bases. The length of the CDR3 is 17 residues. V shed 3 bases and J 2 bases; nucleotides not matched to a gene: 13. Germline CDR1 is SEHNR and CDR2 is FQNEAQ (reference sequence).

The CDR3, as DNA: TGCAGCGTTGAAGTGGGCAGGGAAGGAAACGAGCAGTACTTC. As protein: CSVEVGREGNEQYF. This chain joins TRBV29-1 and TRBJ2-7, with D maybe TRBD1 (5 bases). Germline-derived CDR1 and CDR2 are SQVTM and ANQGSEA. Trimming stripped 1 base from V and 5 bases from J, with 15 bases between. The CDR3 is 14 residues long.

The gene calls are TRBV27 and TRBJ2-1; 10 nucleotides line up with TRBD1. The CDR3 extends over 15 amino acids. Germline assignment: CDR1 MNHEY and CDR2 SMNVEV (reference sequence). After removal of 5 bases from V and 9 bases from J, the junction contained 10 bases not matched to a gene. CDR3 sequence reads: CASSPGQGLSSEQFF. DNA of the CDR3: TGTGCCAGCAGTCCGGGACAGGGGTTATCTAGTGAGCAGTTCTTC.

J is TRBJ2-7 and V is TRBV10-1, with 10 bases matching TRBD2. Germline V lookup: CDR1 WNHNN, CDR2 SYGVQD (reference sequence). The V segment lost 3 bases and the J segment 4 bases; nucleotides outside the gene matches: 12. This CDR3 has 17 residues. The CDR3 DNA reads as TGCGCCAGCAGTGATGGAGGGCCTAGCGGGAGAGCGTACGAGCAGTACTTC. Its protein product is CASSDGGPSGRAYEQYF.

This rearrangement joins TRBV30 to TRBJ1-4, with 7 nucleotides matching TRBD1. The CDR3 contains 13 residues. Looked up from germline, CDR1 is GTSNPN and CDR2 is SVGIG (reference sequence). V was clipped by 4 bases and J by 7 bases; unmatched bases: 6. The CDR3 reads CAWKKAGGEKLFF. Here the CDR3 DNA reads TGTGCCTGGAAAAAGGCAGGGGGTGAAAAACTGTTTTTT.

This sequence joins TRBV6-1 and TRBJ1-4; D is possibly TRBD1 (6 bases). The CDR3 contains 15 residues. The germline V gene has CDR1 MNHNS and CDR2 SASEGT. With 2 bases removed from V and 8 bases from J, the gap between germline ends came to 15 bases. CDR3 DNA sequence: TGTGCCAGCAGTGAACGGGGGGCGCAATCCGAAAAACTGTTTTTT. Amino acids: CASSERGAQSEKLFF.

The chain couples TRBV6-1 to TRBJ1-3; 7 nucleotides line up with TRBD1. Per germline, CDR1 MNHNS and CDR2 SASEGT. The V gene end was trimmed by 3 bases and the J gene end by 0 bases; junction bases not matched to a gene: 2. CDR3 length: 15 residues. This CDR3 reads CASSDGTVSGNTIYF. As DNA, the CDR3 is TGTGCCAGCAGTGACGGGACAGTCTCTGGAAACACCATATATTTT.

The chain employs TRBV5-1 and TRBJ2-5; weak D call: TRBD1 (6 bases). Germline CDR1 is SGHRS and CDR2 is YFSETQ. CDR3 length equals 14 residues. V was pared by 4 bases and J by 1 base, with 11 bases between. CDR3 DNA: TGCGCCAGCAGCCGGGACACTGGCCAAGAGACCCAGTACTTC. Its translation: CASSRDTGQETQYF.

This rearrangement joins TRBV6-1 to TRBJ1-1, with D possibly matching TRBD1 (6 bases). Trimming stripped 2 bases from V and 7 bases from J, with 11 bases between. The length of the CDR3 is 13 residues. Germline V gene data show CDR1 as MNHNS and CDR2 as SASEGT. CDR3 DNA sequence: TGTGCCAGCAGTGAATGGGGGCGCGGTGAAGCTTTCTTT. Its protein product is CASSEWGRGEAFF.

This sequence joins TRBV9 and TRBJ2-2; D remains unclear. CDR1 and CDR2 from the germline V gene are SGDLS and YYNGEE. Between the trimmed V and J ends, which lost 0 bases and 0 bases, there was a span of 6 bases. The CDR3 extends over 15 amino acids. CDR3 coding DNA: TGTGCCAGCAGCGTAGGCCAGCCGAACACCGGGGAGCTGTTTTTT. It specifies CASSVGQPNTGELFF. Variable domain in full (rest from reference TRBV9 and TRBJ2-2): DSGVTQTPKHLITATGQRVTLRCSPRSGDLSVYWYQQSLDQGLQFLIQYYNGEERAKGNILERFSAQQFPDLHSELNLSSLELGDSALYFCASSVGQPNTGELFFGEGSRLTVL.

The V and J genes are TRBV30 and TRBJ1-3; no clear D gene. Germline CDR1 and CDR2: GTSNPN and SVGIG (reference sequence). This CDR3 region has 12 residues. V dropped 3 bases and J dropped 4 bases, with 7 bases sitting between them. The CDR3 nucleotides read TGTGCCTGGAGGGGATCCGGAAACACCATATATTTT. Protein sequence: CAWRGSGNTIYF.

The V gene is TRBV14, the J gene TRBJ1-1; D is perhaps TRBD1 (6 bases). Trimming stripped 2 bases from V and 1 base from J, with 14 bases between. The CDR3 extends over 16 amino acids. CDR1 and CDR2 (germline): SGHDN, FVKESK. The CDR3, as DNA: TGTGCCAGCAGCCAAAGGGGGGCTCGGGGGAACACTGAAGCTTTCTTT. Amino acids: CASSQRGARGNTEAFF. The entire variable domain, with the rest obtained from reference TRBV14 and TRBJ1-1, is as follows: EAGVTQFPSHSVIEKGQTVTLRCDPISGHDNLYWYRRVMGKEIKFLLHFVKESKQDESGMPNNRFLAERTGGTYSTLKVQPAELEDSGVYFCASSQRGARGNTEAFFGQGTRLTVV.

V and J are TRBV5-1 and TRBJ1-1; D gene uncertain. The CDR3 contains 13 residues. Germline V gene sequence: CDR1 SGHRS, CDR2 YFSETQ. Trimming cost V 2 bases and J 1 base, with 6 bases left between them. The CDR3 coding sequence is TGCGCCAGCAGCTTATACTCGAACACTGAAGCTTTCTTT. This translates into CASSLYSNTEAFF.

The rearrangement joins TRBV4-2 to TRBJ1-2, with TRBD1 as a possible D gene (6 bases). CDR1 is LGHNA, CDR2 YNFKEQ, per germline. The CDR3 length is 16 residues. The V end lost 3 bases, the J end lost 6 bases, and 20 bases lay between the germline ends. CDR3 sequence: CASSQGGAGQVHGYTF. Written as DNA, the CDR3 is TGTGCCAGCAGCCAGGGGGGGGCAGGGCAGGTGCATGGCTACACCTTC.